One T cell receptor beta chain is described in this entry. The sample comes from a study of blood T cell repertoires in COVID-19. Germline V gene lookup returns CDR1 SGHAT and CDR2 FQNNGV. The CDR3 loop spans 13 amino acids. With 2 bases removed from V and 7 bases from J, the gap between germline ends came to 11 bases. The data were produced by immunoSEQ multiplex PCR, yet TCRdb's version contains in-frame clones alone and is incomplete. This sample has under 400,000 clones, with more than 70% found just once. V usage is TRBV11-2 and J usage is TRBJ1-1; possibly TRBD1 for D (6 bases). The sample comprised peripheral blood. The receptor was derived from a woman aged 60-75 years with COVID-19, enrolled during active disease. The CDR3 loop is CASSLNGQIEAFF. The CDR3 DNA reads TGTGCCAGCAGCTTAAACGGACAGATTGAAGCTTTCTTT. The full variable domain, rest sourced from reference TRBV11-2 and TRBJ1-1, is EAGVAQSPRYKIIEKRQSVAFWCNPISGHATLYWYQQILGQGPKLLIQFQNNGVVDDSQLPKDRFSAERLKGVDSTLKIQPAKLEDSAVYLCASSLNGQIEAFFGQGTRLTVV.